This is a list of T cell receptor beta chains from one sample in a study of siplizumab effects on memory and regulatory T cells. TCRdb's copy holds only in-frame clones and misses some; the assay was immunoSEQ multiplex PCR. Here the sample spans tens of thousands of clones, more than 85% being singletons. Specimen: CD8+ T cells sorted from blood. Receptor source: a human donor in good health. CDR3s include the opening cysteine and the closing phenylalanine or tryptophan.

V gene: TRBV13; CDR3 protein: CASRRREGPGGHNEQFF
V gene: TRBV6-5; CDR3 protein: CASSFGQGDQPQHF
V gene: TRBV5-6; CDR3 protein: CASSPTGTSGGYQETQYF
V gene: TRBV29-1; CDR3 protein: CSVRLNTGELFF
V gene: TRBV27; CDR3 protein: CASSFGLNQPQHF
V gene: TRBV4-1; CDR3 protein: CASSSLLSGETQYF
V gene: TRBV7-6; CDR3 protein: CASSPSGGIGELFF
V gene: TRBV5-6; CDR3 protein: CASSLTSGMELFF
V gene: TRBV2; CDR3 protein: CASHTDPDWGDGAQMNTEAFF
V gene: TRBV4-1; CDR3 protein: CASSQDRGGFNIQYF
V gene: TRBV10-3; CDR3 protein: CAISDGDRQDGYTF
V gene: TRBV30; CDR3 protein: CAGNGLAGAPGELFF
V gene: TRBV7-9; CDR3 protein: CASSPSESSYEQYF
V gene: TRBV7-9; CDR3 protein: CASSLESAGTEAFF
V gene: TRBV30; CDR3 protein: CASGDLGTEAFF
V gene: TRBV10-3; CDR3 protein: CAISERGLAGPASYEQYF
V gene: TRBV27; CDR3 protein: CASHGGYSPLHF
V gene: TRBV27; CDR3 protein: CASSLSWASTYEQYF
V gene: TRBV7-9; CDR3 protein: CASSGQGDYEQYF
V gene: TRBV7-9; CDR3 protein: CASRLEGETQYF
V gene: TRBV7-9; CDR3 protein: CASSFQGEETQYF
V gene: TRBV19; CDR3 protein: CASTPRTEANYGYTF
V gene: TRBV6-6; CDR3 protein: CASSYGGNSYEQYF
V gene: TRBV7-9; CDR3 protein: CASSLGGEKLFF
V gene: TRBV5-8; CDR3 protein: CASSLVAGGWTSVNTGELFF
V gene: TRBV4-1; CDR3 protein: CATSIVTGGPRDEQFF
V gene: TRBV27; CDR3 protein: CASSLSQGAAYGYTF
V gene: TRBV9; CDR3 protein: CASSGPRDVEKLFF
V gene: TRBV27; CDR3 protein: CASSPNRDPKYSNQPQHF
V gene: TRBV7-9; CDR3 protein: CASSTTAGTGVGEAFF